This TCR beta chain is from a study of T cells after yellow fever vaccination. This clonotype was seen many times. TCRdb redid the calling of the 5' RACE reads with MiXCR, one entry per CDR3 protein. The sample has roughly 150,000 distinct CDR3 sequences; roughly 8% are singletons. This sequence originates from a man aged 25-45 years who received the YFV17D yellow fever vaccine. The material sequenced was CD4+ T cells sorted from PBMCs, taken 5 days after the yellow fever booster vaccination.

CDR3 protein: CASSPRGDTGDTQYF. The DNA of the CDR3 is TGTGCCAGCAGCCCCCGGGGAGATACAGGGGATACGCAGTATTTT. This chain uses TRBV7-2 with TRBJ2-3; D possibly corresponds to TRBD1 (6 bases). CDR3 size: 15 residues. The germline V and J ends were trimmed by 5 bases and 6 bases, with 18 bases remaining between them. From germline, CDR1 is SGHTA and CDR2 FQGNSA.